This T cell receptor beta chain was sequenced in a study of neurological immune-mediated disorders. Germline assignment: CDR1 LGHDT and CDR2 YNNKEL (reference sequence). The CDR3 runs to 13 residues. Trimming removed 0 bases from V and 7 bases from J, with 7 bases in between. This clonotype has at least ten counts. TCRdb re-analysed the 5' RACE reads in MiXCR, keeping a single row per CDR3 protein. The sample has over 60,000 distinct CDR3 sequences; around 4.8% are singletons. The sequencing input was PBMCs. The chain has TRBV3-1 and TRBJ2-1; D uncertain. This clonotype originated in a woman aged 50 to 65 with multiple sclerosis. CDR3 sequence (DNA): TGTGCCAGCAGCCAAGATTATGGGAATGAGCAGTTCTTC. Its translation: CASSQDYGNEQFF.